This T cell receptor (beta chain) was recorded in a study of blood T cells in healthy people across ages. The CDR3 is 19 residues long. V lost 3 bases to trimming and J lost 0 bases; unmatched junction nucleotides: 12. The V gene's germline CDR1 is SGHAT and CDR2 FQNNGV. Together with a sample-barcoded 5' primer, a J-beta primer mix was included in a second PCR lasting about 7 to 11 cycles. TCRdb used MiXCR to reprocess the 5' RACE reads, holding one entry per CDR3 protein. The sample holds some 760,000 distinct CDR3 sequences, 25% seen once. The same data also contributed to another study, on T cells of mothers and their children. That report adds: There was no detection of any persistent microchimeric T cell clones.

V and J are TRBV11-2 and TRBJ2-4; 9 bases align to TRBD1. Input material: blood. The clonotype comes from a boy younger than 18 in good health. In DNA form, the CDR3 reads TGTGCCAGCAGCTTCACCGGGACAGGGAATTATCTAGCCAAAAACATTCAGTACTTC. Amino acids: CASSFTGTGNYLAKNIQYF. Complete variable domain (other parts from reference TRBV11-2 and TRBJ2-4): EAGVAQSPRYKIIEKRQSVAFWCNPISGHATLYWYQQILGQGPKLLIQFQNNGVVDDSQLPKDRFSAERLKGVDSTLKIQPAKLEDSAVYLCASSFTGTGNYLAKNIQYFGAGTRLSVL.